This T cell receptor beta chain stems from a study of blood T cells in healthy people across ages. Whole-study context: Researchers report that template switching captured about one barcoded beta molecule per two T cells.

This clonotype was detected only once. No antigen is known for it. Points from the study as a whole: A greater number of naive CD4+ cells and higher diversity distinguished long-lived donors from aged donors.

Then a second PCR, running roughly 6 to 12 cycles, was carried out with a sample-barcoded 5' primer and a J-beta primer mix. TCRdb itself ran the 5' RACE reads through MiXCR, one entry per CDR3 protein. The sample carries some 1,800,000 distinct CDR3 sequences, about 39% recorded once. Trimming removed 6 bases at V and 1 base at J, with 12 bases between. Germline CDR1 and CDR2: SQVTM and ANQGSEA. The CDR3 covers 13 residues. The specimen sequenced was blood. This rearrangement joins TRBV29-1 to TRBJ2-5; D remains ambiguous. The TCR comes from a human donor in good health. This CDR3 is CSVAGRFQETQYF. CDR3 DNA: TGCAGCGTCGCTGGACGGTTCCAAGAGACCCAGTACTTC.